This T cell receptor (beta chain) is drawn from a study of shared clonotypes between healthy human individuals. Donors included only healthy HIV-negative adults lacking recent acute infections or vaccinations. Repertoires were generated with immunoSEQ multiplex PCR, while TCRdb's copy carries only in-frame clones and drops some. The data show about a million clones, roughly 80% seen once. CDR1 and CDR2 (germline): SGHVS, FNYEAQ. V lost 4 bases to trimming and J lost 1 base; unmatched junction nucleotides: 4. This CDR3 is 16 amino acids long. Sequencing was performed on memory CD4+ T cells from PBMCs. Subset here: CD45RA-negative fraction. This sequence was found in a man aged 18 to 30 in good health. Some clones in this sample may be carry-over from other donors' samples. This chain uses TRBV7-6 with TRBJ2-2; 9 bases line up with TRBD2. The CDR3 DNA is TGTGCCAGCAGCTCGCTAGCGGGGCTGAACACCGGGGAGCTGTTTTTT. Protein sequence: CASSSLAGLNTGELFF.